Listed below are T cell receptor beta chains from one sample, sequenced in a study of shared clonotypes between healthy human individuals. Profiling relied on immunoSEQ multiplex PCR, and the TCRdb table lists in-frame clones only, not all of them. The profile shows some 2 million clones, over 85% of them singletons. Material for sequencing was naive CD4+ T cells sorted from blood. The receptors come from a man between 18 and 35 years old in good health. Each CDR3 is given with its conserved first and last residue. The order of the fields is J gene, clone size, V gene, D gene, CDR3 protein, CDR3 DNA. D genes are given only for firm matches. Rows may omit the clone size; those that give it use once, few, many or a size class.

TRBJ2-7	-	TRBV28	-	CASSVRQRTLTYEQYF	TGTGCCAGCAGTGTCCGACAGAGAACCCTTACCTACGAGCAGTACTTC
TRBJ2-2	-	TRBV18	-	CASSPPVGYTGELFF	TGTGCCAGCTCACCACCGGTGGGTTACACCGGGGAGCTGTTTTTT
TRBJ1-1	-	TRBV11-2	TRBD1	CASSADRGLSEAFF	TGTGCCAGCAGCGCGGACAGGGGGCTCTCTGAAGCTTTCTTT
TRBJ2-5	-	TRBV10-2	-	CASSDASSGETQYF	TGCGCCAGCAGCGATGCCTCTTCGGGAGAGACCCAGTACTTC
TRBJ2-1	-	TRBV11-2	TRBD2	CASSPRGGSGGNEQFF	TGTGCCAGCAGCCCTCGGGGCGGGAGCGGGGGCAATGAGCAGTTCTTC
TRBJ1-5	-	TRBV9	TRBD1	CASSLKIETGADVNQPQHF	TGTGCCAGCAGCTTGAAGATCGAGACAGGGGCCGATGTGAATCAGCCCCAGCATTTT
TRBJ1-4	-	TRBV4-2	TRBD1	CASSQGGQGDEKLFF	TGTGCCAGCAGCCAGGGGGGACAGGGCGATGAAAAACTGTTTTTT
TRBJ1-4	-	TRBV5-4	TRBD1	CASSRGDRQNEKLFF	TGTGCCAGCAGCCGAGGGGACAGACAAAATGAAAAACTGTTTTTT
TRBJ2-7	-	TRBV5-4	-	CASTKGGGDGSEQYF	TGTGCCAGTACCAAGGGAGGGGGCGATGGATCCGAGCAGTACTTC
TRBJ2-7	once	TRBV5-1	-	CASSLALSWQGSSPYEQYF	TGCGCCAGCAGCTTGGCCCTGTCTTGGCAGGGAAGTAGTCCCTACGAGCAGTACTTC
TRBJ2-1	-	TRBV28	TRBD1	CASSLSGTGSYNEQFF	TGTGCCAGCAGTTTATCCGGGACAGGATCCTACAATGAGCAGTTCTTC
TRBJ2-5	-	TRBV10-3	TRBD2	CASGLAVQEAQYF	TGTGCCAGCGGACTAGCGGTACAAGAGGCCCAGTACTTC